Listed below are T cell receptor beta chains from one sample, sequenced in a study of cytomegalovirus exposure and HLA in healthy donors. TCRdb keeps only in-frame clones here, not all; method: immunoSEQ multiplex PCR. The sample lists approximately 57,000 clones, approximately 93% seen once, with approximately 5.5% in the top ten. The sequencing sample was made of PBMCs. The receptor source for this set is a young woman in good health and CMV-seronegative. Each CDR3 is given with its conserved first and last residue. D genes are given only for firm matches. Clone size is stated in some rows and not others, as once, few, many or a class when expanded.

size,J,V,D,DNA,CDR3
.,TRBJ2-2,TRBV6-4,TRBD2,TGTGCCAGCAGTCAAAGGACTAGCGGGGGCTACGCGAACACCGGGGAGCTGTTTTTT,CASSQRTSGGYANTGELFF
.,TRBJ2-7,TRBV4-1,.,TGCGCCAGCAGCCAAGAGGGCCGGTCCTACGAGCAGTACTTC,CASSQEGRSYEQYF
.,TRBJ1-5,TRBV5-6,.,TGTGCCAGCAGCTTTGGGCTGGTCGACCAGCCCCAGCATTTT,CASSFGLVDQPQHF
.,TRBJ1-2,TRBV5-4,TRBD1,TGTGCCAGCAGCTTGGTTTGGGACAGGGGGAACTATGGCTACACCTTC,CASSLVWDRGNYGYTF
.,TRBJ1-1,TRBV11-2,.,TGTGCCAGCAGCTTAGGGTCAGGGAAGGGCACTGAAGCTTTCTTT,CASSLGSGKGTEAFF
.,TRBJ1-2,TRBV5-6,.,TGTGCCAGCAGCTCGGACTCCCGGGGCTACACCTTC,CASSSDSRGYTF
.,TRBJ2-6,TRBV4-2,.,TGTGCCAGCAGCCAAGGGAGCGGTTCTGGGGCCAACGTCCTGACTTTC,CASSQGSGSGANVLTF
.,TRBJ2-1,TRBV9,.,TGTGCCAGCAGCGCCCGACTAGAACCCAATGAGCAGTTCTTC,CASSARLEPNEQFF
.,TRBJ1-2,TRBV30,.,TGTGCCTGGAGTTGGACAAGGCGGGAGGGCTACACCTTC,CAWSWTRREGYTF
.,TRBJ2-2,TRBV9,.,TGTGCCAGCAGCCCTGGCATAAACACCGGGGAGCTGTTTTTT,CASSPGINTGELFF
.,TRBJ1-2,TRBV5-1,TRBD1,TGCGCCAGCAGCTTGGCCCAGGGGGGCGATGGCTACACCTTC,CASSLAQGGDGYTF
.,TRBJ2-3,TRBV6-1,TRBD1,TGTGCCAGCAGTGAAAATTTGTCGGGACAGGGCACAGATACGCAGTATTTT,CASSENLSGQGTDTQYF
.,TRBJ2-5,TRBV6-5,.,TGTGCCAGCAGTTACTCCGGGGTTCAAGAGACCCAGTACTTC,CASSYSGVQETQYF
once,TRBJ2-1,TRBV15,TRBD1,TGTGCCACTCGGGACAGTACATACAATGAGCAGTTCTTC,CATRDSTYNEQFF
.,TRBJ2-3,TRBV2,TRBD2,TGTGCCAGCACCCTTCGAGCGGGAGGGAGCACAGATACGCAGTATTTT,CASTLRAGGSTDTQYF
.,TRBJ1-1,TRBV7-9,.,TGTGCCAGCAGCTTTCAGGAGGGCACTGAAGCTTTCTTT,CASSFQEGTEAFF
.,TRBJ2-2,TRBV15,.,TGTGCCACCAGCGCTAATTTAGGGGAGCTGTTTTTT,CATSANLGELFF
.,TRBJ1-1,TRBV4-3,.,TGCGCCAGCAGCCAAGGCATTGGCAGTCGCACTGAAGCTTTCTTT,CASSQGIGSRTEAFF
.,TRBJ1-1,TRBV19,TRBD1,TGTGCCAGTAGTATAGACTTTCCGGGACAGGGATCTGAAGCTTTCTTT,CASSIDFPGQGSEAFF
.,TRBJ2-2,TRBV5-4,.,TGTGCCAGCAGCTTTCCGGGAACCGGGGAGCTGTTTTTT,CASSFPGTGELFF
medium-sized,TRBJ2-5,TRBV9,TRBD2,TGTGCCAGCAGCCGGACTAGCGGGAGGACCCCCACCCCAGAGACCCAGTACTTC,CASSRTSGRTPTPETQYF
once,TRBJ1-3,TRBV9,.,TGTGCCAGCAGCCAGTGGGGCACCCGCTCTGGAAACACCATATATTTT,CASSQWGTRSGNTIYF
.,TRBJ2-1,TRBV7-9,.,TGTGCCAGCAGCTCATCCCGGGAAGAGCAGTTCTTC,CASSSSREEQFF
.,TRBJ2-6,TRBV19,TRBD1,TGTGCCAGTAGTCGGGGACAGGTGGCCCCTGGGGCCAACGTCCTGACTTTC,CASSRGQVAPGANVLTF
.,TRBJ2-2,TRBV9,.,TGTGCCAGCAGCGACCCTTCGGGGGGCCCCCCCGGGGAGCTGTTTTTT,CASSDPSGGPPGELFF
.,TRBJ2-3,TRBV19,TRBD2,TGTGCCAGCTTAGCGGGGGGGTGGCCAGATACGCAGTATTTT,CASLAGGWPDTQYF
.,TRBJ2-1,TRBV10-3,TRBD2,TGTGCCATCAGTCCATATAGCGGGAGCTTGTATGAGCAGTTCTTC,CAISPYSGSLYEQFF
.,TRBJ1-5,TRBV4-1,.,TGCGCCAGCAGCCAAGACGGGCAGGGGAGACAGCCCCAGCATTTT,CASSQDGQGRQPQHF
.,TRBJ2-1,TRBV4-3,TRBD2,TGCGCCAGCAGCCAAAGGGGACTAGCGGAATCCTACAATGAGCAGTTCTTC,CASSQRGLAESYNEQFF
.,TRBJ2-4,TRBV13,TRBD2,TGTGCCAGCAGCTTAAAAACTAGCGGGAGGCGACTTCAGTACTTC,CASSLKTSGRRLQYF
.,TRBJ2-1,TRBV7-7,.,TGTGCCAGCAGCCTCGGACTGGCCGGCAATGAGCAGTTCTTC,CASSLGLAGNEQFF
.,TRBJ1-2,TRBV7-9,.,TGTGCCAGCAGCTTAGTCGGGAGGGCCCCGGACGGCTACACCTTC,CASSLVGRAPDGYTF
.,TRBJ1-1,TRBV9,.,TGTGCCAGCAGCAGAGGGAGACAGAACACTGAAGCTTTCTTT,CASSRGRQNTEAFF
.,TRBJ2-2,TRBV4-1,TRBD1,TGCGCCAGCAGCCTGGGACAGGACTCCGGGGAGCTGTTTTTT,CASSLGQDSGELFF
.,TRBJ1-1,TRBV21-1,.,TGTGCCAGCAGCAAAGAAGGTAGAGGACACGGGACTGAAGCTTTCTTT,CASSKEGRGHGTEAFF
.,TRBJ1-2,TRBV5-1,TRBD1,TGCGCCAGCAGCTCACAGGGGGCGGTCGGTGGCTACACCTTC,CASSSQGAVGGYTF
.,TRBJ2-5,TRBV2,TRBD2,TGTGCCAGCAGAGTAGCGGGACAAGAGACCCAGTACTTC,CASRVAGQETQYF
.,TRBJ2-5,TRBV6-6,.,TGTGCCAGCAGTTACTCGGGCAGCCGGGAGACCCAGTACTTC,CASSYSGSRETQYF
.,TRBJ2-3,TRBV5-6,.,TGTGCCAGCAGCGGGCACACAGATACGCAGTATTTT,CASSGHTDTQYF
few,TRBJ2-7,TRBV6-1,.,TGTGCCAGCAGTCAAAGCAGGGGTTACGAGCAGTACTTC,CASSQSRGYEQYF
.,TRBJ1-6,TRBV27,.,TGTGCCAGCAGTCCGCACCCCCCCCGAGGGGGAAGCAATTCACCCCTCCACTTT,CASSPHPPRGGSNSPLHF
once,TRBJ2-2,TRBV11-2,TRBD1,TGTGCCAGCAGCTTACGATTACCGGGACAGGGGAACACCGGGGAGCTGTTTTTT,CASSLRLPGQGNTGELFF
.,TRBJ2-3,TRBV6-1,TRBD2,TGTGCCAGCAGTGAAACCGGGGGGGCTACAGATACGCAGTATTTT,CASSETGGATDTQYF
.,TRBJ2-7,TRBV4-2,.,TGTGCCAGCAGCCAAGACGACAGTGAGTCCTACGAGCAGTACTTC,CASSQDDSESYEQYF
.,TRBJ2-5,TRBV6-6,.,TGTGCCAGCAGTTACGTGGGAGTCGAAGAGACCCAGTACTTC,CASSYVGVEETQYF
.,TRBJ1-3,TRBV6-1,.,TGTGCCAGCAGTGAAGCAGACAGAATCTCTGGAAACACCATATATTTT,CASSEADRISGNTIYF
.,TRBJ2-7,TRBV5-6,TRBD1,TGTGCCAGCAGCTTGGAGGTAGGGACAGGGGGCGAGCAGTACTTC,CASSLEVGTGGEQYF
.,TRBJ2-7,TRBV9,TRBD2,TGTGCCAGCAGCGAAGCTAGCGGGGGCCCGCAAGAGCAGTACTTC,CASSEASGGPQEQYF
.,TRBJ2-3,TRBV9,TRBD1,TGTGCCAGCAGCGGGGGACAGGAGCGAGTTGGCACAGATACGCAGTATTTT,CASSGGQERVGTDTQYF
.,TRBJ2-5,TRBV5-1,.,TGCGCCAGCAGGGTCACAGGGCGACAAGAAGAGACCCAGTACTTC,CASRVTGRQEETQYF
.,TRBJ2-2,TRBV2,TRBD2,TGTGCCAGCAGCGGAGTAGCGGGGGGCCACACCCGGGAGCTGTTTTTT,CASSGVAGGHTRELFF
.,TRBJ2-1,TRBV5-6,.,TGTGCCAGCACCCCTGGGGCGGAGGGTTTAAGGTCCTACAATGAGCAGTTCTTC,CASTPGAEGLRSYNEQFF
.,TRBJ2-3,TRBV27,TRBD2,TGTGCCAGCAGTTTAACTAGCGGCACAGATACGCAGTATTTT,CASSLTSGTDTQYF
.,TRBJ1-2,TRBV25-1,.,TGTGCCAGCAGTGAGCCCGGTCGGGGGAATGGCTACACCTTC,CASSEPGRGNGYTF
.,TRBJ1-1,TRBV6-1,.,TGTGCCAGCAGTGATTGGAGCGTCAACACTGAAGCTTTCTTT,CASSDWSVNTEAFF
.,TRBJ2-1,TRBV5-4,TRBD2,TGTGCCAGCAGCCTTTCCCGGACTAGCGGGTCTCAGAACAATGAGCAGTTCTTC,CASSLSRTSGSQNNEQFF
.,TRBJ2-2,TRBV5-1,TRBD1,TGCGCCAGCAGCTACCAACAGGGGTCCCGGGAGCTGTTTTTT,CASSYQQGSRELFF